This T cell receptor beta chain was profiled in a study of spatial heterogeneity in lung cancer. This CDR3 has 17 residues. J was trimmed by 5 bases and V by 2 bases; bases with no gene match: 11. Germline CDR1 SGHVT, CDR2 SQSDAQ. Individual TCR cDNA molecules each bore their own unique molecular identifier. TCRdb fed the 5' RACE reads into MiXCR, producing one record per CDR3 protein. The sample consists of 45,000 or so distinct CDR3 sequences, 12% of them appearing once. This clonotype was picked up a small number of times. Time point of the sample: sample taken at primary tumor resection. Unsorted whole RNA samples from tumor, nontumor lung or frozen PBMC were sequenced.

The input for sequencing was PBMCs, taken at surgery. The chain recombines TRBV7-4 with TRBJ2-3; 9 bases align to TRBD1. This sequence originates from a female donor with early-stage non-small cell lung cancer. CDR3 nucleotides: TGTGCCAGCAGCTTATTCGAGCCCGGGACAGGGTTAGATACGCAGTATTTT. Amino acids: CASSLFEPGTGLDTQYF.